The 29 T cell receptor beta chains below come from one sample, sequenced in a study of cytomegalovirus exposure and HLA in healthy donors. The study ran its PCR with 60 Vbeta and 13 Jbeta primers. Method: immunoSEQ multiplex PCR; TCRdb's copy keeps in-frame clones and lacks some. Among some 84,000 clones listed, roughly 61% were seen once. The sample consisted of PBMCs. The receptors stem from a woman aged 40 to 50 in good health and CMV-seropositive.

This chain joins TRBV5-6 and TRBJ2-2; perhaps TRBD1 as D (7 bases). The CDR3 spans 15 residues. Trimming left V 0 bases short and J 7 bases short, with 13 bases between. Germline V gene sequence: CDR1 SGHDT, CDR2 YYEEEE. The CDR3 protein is CASSLVAGGNGELFF. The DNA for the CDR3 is TGTGCCAGCAGCTTGGTGGCAGGGGGGAACGGGGAGCTGTTTTTT.

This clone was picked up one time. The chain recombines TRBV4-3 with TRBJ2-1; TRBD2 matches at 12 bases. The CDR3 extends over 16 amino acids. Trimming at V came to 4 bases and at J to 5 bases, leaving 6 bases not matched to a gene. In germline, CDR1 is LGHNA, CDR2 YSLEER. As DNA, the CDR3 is TGCGCCAGCAGCCTCCTACTAGCGGGAGGCCACAATGAGCAGTTCTTC. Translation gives CASSLLLAGGHNEQFF.

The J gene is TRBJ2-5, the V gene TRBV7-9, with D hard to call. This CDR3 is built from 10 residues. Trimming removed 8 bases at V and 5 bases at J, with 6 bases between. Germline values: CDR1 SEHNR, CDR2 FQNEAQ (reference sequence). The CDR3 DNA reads TGTGCCAGCTCCGGGGAGACCCAGTACTTC. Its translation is CASSGETQYF.

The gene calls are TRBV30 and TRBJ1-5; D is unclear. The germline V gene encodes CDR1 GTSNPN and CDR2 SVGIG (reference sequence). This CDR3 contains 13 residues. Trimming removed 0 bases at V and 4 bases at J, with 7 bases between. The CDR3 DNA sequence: TGTGCCTGGAGTGTTTTAGAAAATCAGCCCCAGCATTTT. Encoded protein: CAWSVLENQPQHF.

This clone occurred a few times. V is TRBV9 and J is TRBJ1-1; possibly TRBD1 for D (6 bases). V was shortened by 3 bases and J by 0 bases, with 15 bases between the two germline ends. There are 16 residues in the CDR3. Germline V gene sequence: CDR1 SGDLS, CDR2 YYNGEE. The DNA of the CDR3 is TGTGCCAGCAGCGCAGGACAGTCCCCCATGAACACTGAAGCTTTCTTT. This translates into CASSAGQSPMNTEAFF. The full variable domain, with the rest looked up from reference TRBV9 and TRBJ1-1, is DSGVTQTPKHLITATGQRVTLRCSPRSGDLSVYWYQQSLDQGLQFLIQYYNGEERAKGNILERFSAQQFPDLHSELNLSSLELGDSALYFCASSAGQSPMNTEAFFGQGTRLTVV.

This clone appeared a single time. CDR3 protein: CASSGRDRGYNEQFF. CDR3 nucleotide sequence: TGTGCCAGCAGCGGCCGGGACAGGGGATACAATGAGCAGTTCTTC. This rearrangement joins TRBV7-9 to TRBJ2-1, with 10 bases matching TRBD1. The CDR3 is 15 residues long. V lost 5 bases and J lost 4; bases outside the gene matches: 5. Germline CDR1 SEHNR, CDR2 FQNEAQ (reference sequence).

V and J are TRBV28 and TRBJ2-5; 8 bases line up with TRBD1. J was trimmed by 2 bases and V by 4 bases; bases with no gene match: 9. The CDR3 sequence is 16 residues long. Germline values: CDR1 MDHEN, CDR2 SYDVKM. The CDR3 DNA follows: TGTGCCAGCAGTTGGGGCAGGGGGCCGAGGCAAGAGACCCAGTACTTC. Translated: CASSWGRGPRQETQYF. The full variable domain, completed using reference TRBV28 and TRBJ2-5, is DVKVTQSSRYLVKRTGEKVFLECVQDMDHENMFWYRQDPGLGLRLIYFSYDVKMKEKGDIPEGYSVSREKKERFSLILESASTNQTSMYLCASSWGRGPRQETQYFGPGTRLLVL.

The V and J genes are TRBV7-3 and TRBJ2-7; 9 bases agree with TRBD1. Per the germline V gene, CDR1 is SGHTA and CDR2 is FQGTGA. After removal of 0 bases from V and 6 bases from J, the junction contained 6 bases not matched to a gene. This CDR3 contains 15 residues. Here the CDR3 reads CASSLTGGQGTEQYF. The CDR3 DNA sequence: TGTGCCAGCAGCTTAACAGGGGGACAGGGAACCGAGCAGTACTTC.

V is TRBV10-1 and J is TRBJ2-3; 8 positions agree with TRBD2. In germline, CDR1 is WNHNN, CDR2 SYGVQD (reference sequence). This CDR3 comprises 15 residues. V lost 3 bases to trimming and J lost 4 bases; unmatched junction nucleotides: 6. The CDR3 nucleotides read TGCGCCAGCAGTGAATCCGGGAGGGCCTCAGATACGCAGTATTTT. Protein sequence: CASSESGRASDTQYF.

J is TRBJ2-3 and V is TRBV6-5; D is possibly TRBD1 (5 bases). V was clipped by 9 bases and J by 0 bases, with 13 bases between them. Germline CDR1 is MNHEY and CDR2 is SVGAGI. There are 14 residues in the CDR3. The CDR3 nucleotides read TGTGCCAGTAAAAAGGGGTTCAGCACAGATACGCAGTATTTT. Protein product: CASKKGFSTDTQYF.

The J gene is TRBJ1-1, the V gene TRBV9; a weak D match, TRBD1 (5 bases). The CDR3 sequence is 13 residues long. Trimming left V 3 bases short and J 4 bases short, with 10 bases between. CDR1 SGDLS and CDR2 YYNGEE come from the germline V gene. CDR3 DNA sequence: TGTGCCAGCAGCGCGGGGGATGCCACTGAAGCTTTCTTT. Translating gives CASSAGDATEAFF.

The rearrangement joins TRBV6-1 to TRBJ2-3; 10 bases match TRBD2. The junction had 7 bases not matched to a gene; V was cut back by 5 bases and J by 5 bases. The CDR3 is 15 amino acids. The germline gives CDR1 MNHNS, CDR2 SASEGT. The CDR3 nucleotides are TGTGCCAGCAGTCTAGCGGGAGCCGGGGGAGATACGCAGTATTTT. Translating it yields CASSLAGAGGDTQYF.

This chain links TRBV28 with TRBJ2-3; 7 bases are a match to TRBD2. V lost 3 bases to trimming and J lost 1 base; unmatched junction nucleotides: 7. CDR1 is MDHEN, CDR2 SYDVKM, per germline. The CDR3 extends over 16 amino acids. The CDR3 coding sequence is TGTGCCAGCAGTTTTTTCGGACTAGTTCGCACAGATACGCAGTATTTT. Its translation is CASSFFGLVRTDTQYF.

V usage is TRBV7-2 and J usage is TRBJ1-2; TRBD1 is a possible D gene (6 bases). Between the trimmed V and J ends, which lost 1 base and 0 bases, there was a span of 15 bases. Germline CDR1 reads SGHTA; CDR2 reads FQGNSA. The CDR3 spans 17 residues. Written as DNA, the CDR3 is TGTGCCAGCAGCTTAGAACAGGGTTTAAGAGCTAACTATGGCTACACCTTC. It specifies CASSLEQGLRANYGYTF.

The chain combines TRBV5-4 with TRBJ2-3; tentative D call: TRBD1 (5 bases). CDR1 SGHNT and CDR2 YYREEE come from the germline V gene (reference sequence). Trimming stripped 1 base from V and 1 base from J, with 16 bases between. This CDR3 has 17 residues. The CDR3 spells CASSLYIRTIRTDTQYF. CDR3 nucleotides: TGTGCCAGCAGCTTGTATATTCGGACAATTCGCACAGATACGCAGTATTTT.

The CDR3 is CASSPDRDYGYTF. DNA for the CDR3: TGTGCCAGCAGCCCAGACAGGGACTATGGCTACACCTTC. The gene calls are TRBV27 and TRBJ1-2; 7 bases are shared with TRBD1. Germline trimming cut 6 bases from V and 3 bases from J; bases unmatched to any gene: 4. Germline loops: CDR1 MNHEY, CDR2 SMNVEV (reference sequence). CDR3 length equals 13 residues.

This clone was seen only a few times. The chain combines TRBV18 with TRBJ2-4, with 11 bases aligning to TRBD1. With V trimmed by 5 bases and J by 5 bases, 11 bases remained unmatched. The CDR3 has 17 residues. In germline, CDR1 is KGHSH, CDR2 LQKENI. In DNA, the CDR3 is TGTGCCAGCTCATCGTTGGGGACAGGGGGAAGGGAAAACATTCAGTACTTC. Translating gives CASSSLGTGGRENIQYF.

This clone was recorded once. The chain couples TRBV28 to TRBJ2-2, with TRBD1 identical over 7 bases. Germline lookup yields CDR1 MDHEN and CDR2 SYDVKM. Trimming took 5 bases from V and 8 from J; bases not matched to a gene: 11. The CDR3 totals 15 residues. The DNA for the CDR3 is TGTGCCAGCAGTCCCACAGGGGTGGGCCTAGGGGAGCTGTTTTTT. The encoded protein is CASSPTGVGLGELFF. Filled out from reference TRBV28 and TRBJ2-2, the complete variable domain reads DVKVTQSSRYLVKRTGEKVFLECVQDMDHENMFWYRQDPGLGLRLIYFSYDVKMKEKGDIPEGYSVSREKKERFSLILESASTNQTSMYLCASSPTGVGLGELFFGEGSRLTVL.

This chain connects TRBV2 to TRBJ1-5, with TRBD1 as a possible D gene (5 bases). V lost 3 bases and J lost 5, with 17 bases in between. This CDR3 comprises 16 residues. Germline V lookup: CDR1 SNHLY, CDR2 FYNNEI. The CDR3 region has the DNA TGTGCCAGCAGTGACCCGGGACTGGCGGGCCATCAGCCCCAGCATTTT. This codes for CASSDPGLAGHQPQHF.

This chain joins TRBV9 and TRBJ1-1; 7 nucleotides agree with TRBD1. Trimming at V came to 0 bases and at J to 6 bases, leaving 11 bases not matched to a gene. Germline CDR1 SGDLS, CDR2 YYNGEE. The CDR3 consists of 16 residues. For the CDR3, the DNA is TGTGCCAGCAGCGTAGTTGAGGGGGCCGAGGACGCTGAAGCTTTCTTT. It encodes CASSVVEGAEDAEAFF.

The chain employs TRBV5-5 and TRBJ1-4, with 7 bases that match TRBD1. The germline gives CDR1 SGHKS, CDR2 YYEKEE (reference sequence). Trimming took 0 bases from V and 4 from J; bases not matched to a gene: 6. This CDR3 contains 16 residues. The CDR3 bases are TGTGCCAGCAGCTTGGGGGCCCACAGGGGTAATGAAAAACTGTTTTTT. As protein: CASSLGAHRGNEKLFF.

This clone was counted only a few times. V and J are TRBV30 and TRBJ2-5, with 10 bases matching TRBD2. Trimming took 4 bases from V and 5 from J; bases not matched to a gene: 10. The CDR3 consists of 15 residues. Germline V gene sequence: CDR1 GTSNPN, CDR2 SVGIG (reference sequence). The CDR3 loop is CAWNVAGGENETQYF. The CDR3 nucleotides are TGTGCCTGGAATGTAGCGGGAGGAGAAAATGAGACCCAGTACTTC.

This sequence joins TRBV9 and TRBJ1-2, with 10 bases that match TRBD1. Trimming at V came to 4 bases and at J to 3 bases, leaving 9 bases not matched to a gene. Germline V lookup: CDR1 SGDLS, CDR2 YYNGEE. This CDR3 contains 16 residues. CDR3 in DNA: TGTGCCAGCAGCAAACGGAGCGGACAGGGGGACTATGGCTACACCTTC. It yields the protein CASSKRSGQGDYGYTF. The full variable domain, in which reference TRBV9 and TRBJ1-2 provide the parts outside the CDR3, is DSGVTQTPKHLITATGQRVTLRCSPRSGDLSVYWYQQSLDQGLQFLIQYYNGEERAKGNILERFSAQQFPDLHSELNLSSLELGDSALYFCASSKRSGQGDYGYTFGSGTRLTVV.

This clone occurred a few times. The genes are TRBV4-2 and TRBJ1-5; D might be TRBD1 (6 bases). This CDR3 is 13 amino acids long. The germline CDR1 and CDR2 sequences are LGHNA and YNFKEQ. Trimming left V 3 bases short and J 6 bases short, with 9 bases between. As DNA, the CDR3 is TGTGCCAGCAGCCAGGGGGCCGGTCAGCCCCAGCATTTT. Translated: CASSQGAGQPQHF.

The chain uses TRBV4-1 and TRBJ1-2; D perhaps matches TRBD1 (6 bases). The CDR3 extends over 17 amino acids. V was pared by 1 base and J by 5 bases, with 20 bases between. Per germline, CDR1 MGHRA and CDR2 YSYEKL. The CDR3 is CASSQVPGDPLWYGYTF. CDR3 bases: TGCGCCAGCAGCCAAGTTCCAGGGGATCCTCTTTGGTATGGCTACACCTTC.

DNA of the CDR3: TGTGCCAGCACCCGTGAGGAGGGGGAAGCTTTCTTT. It yields the protein CASTREEGEAFF. The chain is built from TRBV25-1 and TRBJ1-1; possible D gene TRBD1, 5 bases. CDR1 MGHDK and CDR2 SYGVNS come from the germline V gene. The CDR3 sequence is 12 residues long. The V gene lost 7 bases and the J gene lost 8 bases, with 14 bases spanning the gap.

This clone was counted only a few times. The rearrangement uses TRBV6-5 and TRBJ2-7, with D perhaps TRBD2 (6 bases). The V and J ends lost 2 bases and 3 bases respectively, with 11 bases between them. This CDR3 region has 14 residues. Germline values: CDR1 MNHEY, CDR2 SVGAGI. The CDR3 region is CASSYRGGLYEQYF. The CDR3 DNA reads TGTGCCAGCAGTTACCGGGGAGGCCTCTACGAGCAGTACTTC.

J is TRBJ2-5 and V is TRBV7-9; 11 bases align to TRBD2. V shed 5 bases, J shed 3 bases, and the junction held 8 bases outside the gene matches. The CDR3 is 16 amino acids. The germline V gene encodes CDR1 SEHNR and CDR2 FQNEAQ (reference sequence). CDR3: CASSPGLAGGEETQYF. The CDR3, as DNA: TGTGCCAGCAGCCCCGGGCTAGCGGGAGGTGAAGAGACCCAGTACTTC.

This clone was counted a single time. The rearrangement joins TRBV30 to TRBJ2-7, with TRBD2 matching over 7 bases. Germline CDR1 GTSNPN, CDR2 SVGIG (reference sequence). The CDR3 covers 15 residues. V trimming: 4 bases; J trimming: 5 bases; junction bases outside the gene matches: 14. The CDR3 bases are TGTGCCTGGAAGTTTGCGGGAGTGTCTCCCCACGAGCAGTACTTC. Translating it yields CAWKFAGVSPHEQYF.